The present T cell receptor beta chain was sequenced within a study of vaccination effects on CD4 cells after COVID-19. In the study overall: Researchers obtained post-vaccine samples at a median of 72 days past the second dose.

Study-level results: Of the vaccine-induced clones from healthy vaccinees, merely 1 of 255 recognized common cold coronaviruses as well.

In the case of this clone: Its antigen remains unknown.

ViraFEST expansion of antigen-specific CD4+ T cells with viral peptide pools preceded sequencing. Subsequent to less than 13 days of culture, CD4+ T cells were isolated. Participants completed two doses of the BNT162b2 or mRNA-1273 vaccine. IL-2 medium took the place of half the medium on both days 3 and 7. Germline V gives CDR1 SGHRS, CDR2 YFSETQ. CDR3 length: 15 amino acids. V trimming: 1 base; J trimming: 7 bases; junction bases outside the gene matches: 9. Sequenced by immunoSEQ multiplex PCR; TCRdb stores in-frame clones only, minus some. The table includes about 32,000 clones, around 70% detected once.

This sample comprised CD4+ T cells from PBMCs cultured with HCoV-229E spike peptides, obtained after COVID-19 vaccination. The rearrangement uses TRBV5-1 and TRBJ2-7; TRBD2 matches at 9 bases. The TCR comes from a human donor who received a COVID-19 vaccine. CDR3 sequence reads: CASSLPALAGTEQYF. The CDR3, as DNA: TGCGCCAGCAGCTTGCCCGCTCTAGCGGGAACAGAGCAGTACTTC.